Shown below are 14 T cell receptor beta chains from a single sample sequenced in a study of sequential checkpoint blockade in melanoma. Treatment here: randomized to nivolumab then ipilimumab (arm A) or the reverse (arm B). Measured with immunoSEQ multiplex PCR; TCRdb has only the in-frame clones, and not every one. The sample includes around 12,000 clones, around 82% seen only once; the top ten take around 28%. Sample: CD8+ T cells sorted from blood (inferred from file names), taken from a patient given nivolumab and ipilimumab in sequence. The receptors come from a human donor with melanoma.

A remark on this clone: One end of the junction varies from germline; a read error may be responsible. The chain carries TRBV6-1 and TRBJ2-2, with 8 bases identical to TRBD1. The length of the CDR3 is 15 residues. The V gene's germline CDR1 is MNHNS and CDR2 SASEGT. This chain's CDR3 is CASSDRGRGTGGLFF. CDR3 nucleotide sequence: TGTGCCAGCAGTGACAGGGGGCGCGGCACCGGGGGGCTGTTTTTT.

The genes are TRBV7-6 and TRBJ2-3, with TRBD2 matching 8 bases. This CDR3 has 14 residues. The V and J ends lost 5 bases and 6 bases, in that order; junction bases with no gene match: 7. CDR1 and CDR2 from the germline V gene are SGHVS and FNYEAQ. The CDR3 here is CASSKLAEEDTQYF. CDR3 nucleotide sequence: TGTGCCAGCAGCAAACTAGCGGAGGAGGATACGCAGTATTTT.

The CDR3 is CASSAGGLANEKLFF. CDR3 sequence (DNA): TGTGCCAGCAGCGCGGGGGGTTTAGCTAATGAAAAACTGTTTTTT. The V call is TRBV9, the J call TRBJ1-4; weak D call: TRBD1 (5 bases). The CDR3 extends over 15 amino acids. V was shortened by 3 bases and J by 3 bases, with 12 bases between the two germline ends. Germline CDR1 is SGDLS and CDR2 is YYNGEE.

The J gene is TRBJ2-1, the V gene TRBV9; 8 positions match TRBD2. Germline V gene lookup returns CDR1 SGDLS and CDR2 YYNGEE. V was pared by 4 bases and J by 6 bases, with 6 bases of the junction left unmatched. This CDR3 region has 14 residues. CDR3 in amino acids: CASSWGLGGNEQFF. The CDR3 DNA reads TGTGCCAGCAGCTGGGGACTAGGGGGCAATGAGCAGTTCTTC.

The V and J genes are TRBV9 and TRBJ2-3; 7 bases are a match to TRBD2. Germline CDR1 reads SGDLS; CDR2 reads YYNGEE. The junction had 6 bases not matched to a gene; V was cut back by 0 bases and J by 2 bases. This CDR3 is 16 amino acids long. CDR3 nucleotides: TGTGCCAGCAGCGTAGTCCCAGCGGGGATCACAGATACGCAGTATTTT. Its translation: CASSVVPAGITDTQYF.

The CDR3 protein is CASSQGRLNTGELFF. The CDR3 nucleotides read TGCGCCAGCAGCCAAGGGAGGTTGAACACCGGGGAGCTGTTTTTT. This chain connects TRBV4-1 to TRBJ2-2; the D gene is possibly TRBD2 (5 bases). Trimming cost V 1 base and J 1 base, with 7 bases left between them. This CDR3 is 15 amino acids long. CDR1 is MGHRA and CDR2 is YSYEKL in the germline V gene.

The chain couples TRBV7-9 to TRBJ2-1; 7 nucleotides match TRBD1. V trimming: 4 bases; J trimming: 6 bases; junction bases outside the gene matches: 9. The germline V gene encodes CDR1 SEHNR and CDR2 FQNEAQ (reference sequence). The CDR3 is 15 residues long. CDR3 nucleotide sequence: TGTGCCAGCAGCTCCATCGGAACAGGGGCCAATGAGCAGTTCTTC. Its protein product is CASSSIGTGANEQFF.

The chain recombines TRBV27 with TRBJ1-1, with D tentatively TRBD1 (5 bases). The V gene lost 2 bases and the J gene lost 1 base, with 5 bases spanning the gap. The CDR3 is 13 residues long. In germline, CDR1 is MNHEY, CDR2 SMNVEV (reference sequence). CDR3 DNA: TGTGCCAGCAGTTTACAGGGGAACACTGAAGCTTTCTTT. Its protein is CASSLQGNTEAFF.

The V gene is TRBV11-2, the J gene TRBJ1-2; D unresolved. Per the germline V gene, CDR1 is SGHAT and CDR2 is FQNNGV. The CDR3 is 12 amino acids. Between the trimmed V and J ends, which lost 7 bases and 7 bases, there was a span of 13 bases. Here the CDR3 reads CASTQTGFGYTF. The CDR3 region has the DNA TGTGCCAGCACCCAAACGGGGTTTGGCTACACCTTC.

The rearrangement joins TRBV9 to TRBJ1-2, with D perhaps TRBD1 (6 bases). Germline CDR1 and CDR2: SGDLS and YYNGEE. This CDR3 region has 16 residues. V lost 3 bases and J 0 bases, leaving 15 bases between the germline ends. CDR3 nucleotide sequence: TGTGCCAGCAGCGCCGCCAGGGACAAGTCTAACTATGGCTACACCTTC. Amino acids: CASSAARDKSNYGYTF.

Only a few counts were recorded for this clone. The chain uses TRBV7-8 and TRBJ2-2; the match to TRBD2 covers 14 bases. Trimming cost V 5 bases and J 6 bases; bases outside gene matches: 5. This CDR3 contains 16 residues. Germline CDR1 is SGHVS and CDR2 is FQNEAQ. This CDR3 is CASSPTGLAGAGELFF. As DNA, the CDR3 is TGTGCCAGCAGCCCAACGGGACTAGCGGGAGCCGGGGAGCTGTTTTTT.

This chain joins TRBV5-1 and TRBJ2-1; D might be TRBD2 (5 bases). Germline V lookup: CDR1 SGHRS, CDR2 YFSETQ. This CDR3 spans 16 amino acids. V dropped 4 bases and J dropped 5 bases, with 19 bases sitting between them. Here the CDR3 reads CASSPRPGTINNEQFF. For the CDR3, the DNA is TGCGCCAGCAGCCCACGTCCGGGAACGATTAACAATGAGCAGTTCTTC.

The chain recombines TRBV4-1 with TRBJ2-7; TRBD1 matches at 11 bases. The CDR3 runs to 17 residues. Germline values: CDR1 MGHRA, CDR2 YSYEKL. V gave up 1 base and J gave up 4 bases; unmatched junction bases: 9. The CDR3 loop is CASSQAVGRDRGYEQYF. The CDR3 coding sequence is TGCGCCAGCAGCCAAGCAGTGGGACGGGACAGGGGGTACGAGCAGTACTTC.

The chain combines TRBV9 with TRBJ1-2, with a possible D match to TRBD1 (6 bases). V lost 4 bases to trimming and J lost 0 bases, with 19 bases between them. The germline V gene encodes CDR1 SGDLS and CDR2 YYNGEE. CDR3 length: 17 residues. The CDR3 sequence: CASSTSPRGPANYGYTF. CDR3 in DNA: TGTGCCAGCAGCACCTCGCCGCGGGGGCCTGCTAACTATGGCTACACCTTC.